This T cell receptor beta chain was captured in a study of cytomegalovirus exposure and HLA in healthy donors. Donors showed nominal health when sampled, although they likely had unrecorded immune exposures. As to this clone: What it binds is unknown.

The PCR ran on 60 Vbeta and 13 Jbeta primers. Assay used: immunoSEQ multiplex PCR; TCRdb lists only in-frame clones, some missing. The sample consists of roughly 130,000 clones, 80% of them appearing once. Overall study findings and caveats: In vitro experiments confirmed that a few CMV-associated chains were specific for CMV antigens. The sole available immune exposure information was CMV serostatus.

The receptor comes from a man between 35 and 55 years old in good health and CMV-seronegative. What was sequenced was PBMCs.

This CDR3 is CASGRENTGELFF. The DNA for the CDR3 is TGTGCCAGCGGCCGGGAGAACACCGGGGAGCTGTTTTTT. This sequence joins TRBV2 and TRBJ2-2, with D perhaps matching TRBD2 (5 bases). The germline V and J ends were trimmed by 8 bases and 1 base, with 8 bases remaining between them. This CDR3 region has 13 residues. Germline V gives CDR1 SNHLY, CDR2 FYNNEI.